This entry concerns a single T cell receptor beta chain. For sequencing, patients were chosen who had shown expansion of CD8+CD57+ cells by flow cytometry. By the time of blood sampling, patients had still received no therapy. This CDR3 contains 15 residues. V shed 5 bases and J 5 bases; nucleotides not matched to a gene: 11. CDR1 and CDR2 (germline): SGHVS, FQNEAQ. This sample was taken from a study of CD8+CD57+ T cells in acquired aplastic anemia. Genomic DNA templated the TCR beta VDJ and CDR3 profiling. TCRdb re-called the reads through MiXCR, storing one row per CDR3 protein. The sample consists of a few hundred thousand distinct CDR3 sequences, approximately 33% of them appearing once.

Sequenced input: sorted CD4+, CD8+, or CD8+CD57+ T cells (not recorded which) from PBMCs. The rearrangement uses TRBV7-8 and TRBJ2-7; 8 bases match TRBD1. The clonotype originates from a human donor with aplastic anemia. This CDR3 is CASSRPNRGINEQYF. The CDR3 nucleotides read TGTGCCAGCAGCCGACCTAACAGGGGGATAAACGAGCAGTACTTC.